By its share, the clone carrying this T cell receptor (beta chain) is medium-sized. Its specificity is unknown. Germline-derived CDR1 and CDR2 are SGHRS and YFSETQ. There are 14 residues in the CDR3. Trimming took off 0 bases at V and 5 bases at J, with 12 bases between the two ends. This sample stems from a study of OX40 agonist ivuxolimab in advanced cancers. Study overall: Three partial responders included one hepatocellular carcinoma patient and two cutaneous melanoma patients. Study-level points and caveats: Clonal expansion among partial responders at 0.1-3.0 mg/kg ranked near the lowest. There was clonal expansion of CD4+ and CD8+ blood T cells by week 6 at 0.1 to 3.0 mg/kg.

Patients had blood sampled at baseline and again on cycle 4 day 1 and cycle 7 day 1. Using immunoSEQ multiplex PCR, the repertoire was profiled, and TCRdb retains in-frame clones only, with some absent. The table lists roughly 56,000 clones, approximately 81% of them singletons, with 4% to 5% in the top ten. The receptor was isolated from an adult with an advanced solid tumor such as melanoma, head and neck, liver or kidney cancer. The specimen was CD4+ or CD8+ T cells sorted from blood, collected in a trial of the OX40 agonist ivuxolimab. The chain has TRBV5-1 and TRBJ2-7; D is tentatively TRBD1 or TRBD2 (6 bases each). CDR3 bases: TGCGCCAGCAGCTTGGCCGGGGGCTCGGACGAGCAGTACTTC. Protein product: CASSLAGGSDEQYF.